Presented here are 10 T cell receptor beta chains from one specimen sequenced in a study of neurological immune-mediated disorders. MiXCR, run by TCRdb on the 5' RACE reads, gives a single entry per CDR3 protein. Of about 48,000 distinct CDR3 sequences listed, about 5% are singletons. The material sequenced was CD4+ T cells from blood. The receptors were gathered from a young woman with multiple sclerosis.

This clonotype showed up many times. This chain uses TRBV7-8 with TRBJ1-1, with D tentatively TRBD1 (5 bases). Germline V gene lookup returns CDR1 SGHVS and CDR2 FQNEAQ. V was shortened by 1 base and J by 6 bases, with 9 bases between the two germline ends. The CDR3 consists of 13 residues. The chain's CDR3 is CASSLVDSSEAFF. In DNA form, the CDR3 reads TGTGCCAGCAGCTTAGTAGACAGTTCTGAAGCTTTCTTT. The full variable domain, completed using reference TRBV7-8 and TRBJ1-1, is GAGVSQSPRYKVAKRGQDVALRCDPISGHVSLFWYQQALGQGPEFLTYFQNEAQLDKSGLPSDRFFAERPEGSVSTLKIQRTQQEDSAVYLCASSLVDSSEAFFGQGTRLTVV.

In its sample, this clonotype was seen many times. The chain couples TRBV6-4 to TRBJ1-1, with a weak D call TRBD1 (5 bases). The CDR3 extends over 17 amino acids. Germline values: CDR1 MRHNA, CDR2 SNTAGT. Trimming pared 10 bases from V and 1 base from J, leaving 25 bases between. CDR3 nucleotide sequence: TGTGCCACCCACGGGATGAGGGGAAGAGATGGGAACACTGAAGCTTTCTTT. It encodes CATHGMRGRDGNTEAFF.

This clonotype was found many times. V gene TRBV18 combines with J gene TRBJ1-1; D is undetermined. Germline V gives CDR1 KGHSH, CDR2 LQKENI. Deletions cut 6 bases from V and 2 bases from J, with 10 bases between. CDR3 length: 13 amino acids. The CDR3 sequence is CASSSKENTEAFF. CDR3 bases: TGTGCCAGCTCTAGTAAAGAAAACACTGAAGCTTTCTTT.

This clonotype was picked up many times. The gene calls are TRBV20-1 and TRBJ2-5; 13 nucleotides line up with TRBD2. With 6 bases clipped from V and 5 bases from J, the junction kept 6 bases outside the gene matches. Germline-derived CDR1 and CDR2 are DFQATT and SNEGSKA (reference sequence). CDR3 length: 14 residues. DNA for the CDR3: TGCAGTGCGTTAAAGGGACTAGCGGGGGAGACCCAGTACTTC. Amino acids: CSALKGLAGETQYF.

J is TRBJ1-5 and V is TRBV18; unclear D gene. V was clipped by 0 bases and J by 0 bases, with 12 bases between them. Per germline, CDR1 KGHSH and CDR2 LQKENI. CDR3 length: 17 amino acids. The CDR3 sequence: CASSPPGGPNSNQPQHF. The CDR3 region has the DNA TGTGCCAGCTCACCACCTGGAGGTCCGAATAGCAATCAGCCCCAGCATTTT.

This clonotype was detected ten times or more. J is TRBJ2-1 and V is TRBV7-2; the match to TRBD2 covers 12 bases. The V segment lost 1 base and the J segment 6 bases; nucleotides outside the gene matches: 4. The CDR3 spans 16 residues. CDR1 is SGHTA and CDR2 is FQGNSA in the germline V gene. CDR3 DNA: TGTGCCAGCAGCTTAGTTGGGACTAGCGGGCGCAATGAGCAGTTCTTC. Translation: CASSLVGTSGRNEQFF. Looking up the rest from reference TRBV7-2 and TRBJ2-1 gives the full variable domain: GAGVSQSPSNKVTEKGKDVELRCDPISGHTALYWYRQSLGQGLEFLIYFQGNSAPDKSGLPSDRFSAERTGGSVSTLTIQRTQQEDSAVYLCASSLVGTSGRNEQFFGPGTRLTVL.

This clonotype was found many times. The chain recombines TRBV12-3 or TRBV12-4 with TRBJ1-2, with 8 positions matching TRBD1. Losses at the gene ends were 6 bases for V and 0 bases for J; bases not matched to a gene: 9. The CDR3 totals 16 residues. The CDR3 bases are TGTGCCAGCAGCTCCCGGACAGGGATAGCTAACTATGGCTACACCTTC. It codes for CASSSRTGIANYGYTF.

This clonotype has a count of ten or more. The chain employs TRBV10-2 and TRBJ1-1, with D possibly matching TRBD1 (5 bases). This CDR3 has 13 amino acids. Germline lookup yields CDR1 WSHSY and CDR2 SAAADI. V dropped 4 bases and J dropped 0 bases, with 6 bases sitting between them. The CDR3 sequence: CASSVRVNTEAFF. CDR3 DNA: TGCGCCAGCAGTGTCAGGGTGAACACTGAAGCTTTCTTT.

The chain combines TRBV13 with TRBJ1-1; 8 nucleotides line up with TRBD1. The ends lost 6 bases at V and 5 bases at J; junction bases unmatched: 8. Germline CDR1 reads PRHDT; CDR2 reads FYEKMQ (reference sequence). The CDR3 runs to 14 residues. The CDR3 spells CASSPQGAGTEAFF. The CDR3 DNA is TGTGCCAGCAGTCCTCAGGGGGCGGGAACTGAAGCTTTCTTT.

About this clonotype: An end of the junction differs from the germline gene, which may be a read error. V gene TRBV4-3 combines with J gene TRBJ2-3, with 8 nucleotides matching TRBD2. Germline V gene lookup returns CDR1 LGHNA and CDR2 YSLEER. The CDR3 contains 15 residues. CDR3 protein: CASSKEGRLAYTQYF. For the CDR3, the DNA is TGCGCCAGCAGCAAAGAGGGGAGACTAGCGTATACGCAGTATTTT.